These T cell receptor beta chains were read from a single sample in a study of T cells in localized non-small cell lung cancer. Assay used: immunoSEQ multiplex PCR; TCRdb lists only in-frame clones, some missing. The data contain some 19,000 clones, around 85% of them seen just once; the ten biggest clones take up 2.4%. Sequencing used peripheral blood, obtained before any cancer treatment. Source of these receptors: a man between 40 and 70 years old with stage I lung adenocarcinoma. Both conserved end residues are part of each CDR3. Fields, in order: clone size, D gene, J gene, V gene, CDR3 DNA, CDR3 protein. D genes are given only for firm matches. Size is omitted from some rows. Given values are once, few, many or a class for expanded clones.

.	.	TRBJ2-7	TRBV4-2	TGTGCCAGCAGCCGGGGAACAGACTCCTACGAGCAGTACTTC	CASSRGTDSYEQYF
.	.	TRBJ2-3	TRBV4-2	TGTGCCAGCAGCCAGCTAGGATCTTCCGCAGATACGCAGTATTTT	CASSQLGSSADTQYF
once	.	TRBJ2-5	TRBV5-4	TGTGCCAGCAGCTTGAGAGGGTCGGGACCCCAGTACTTC	CASSLRGSGPQYF
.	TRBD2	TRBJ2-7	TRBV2	TGTGCCAGCAGTGAACGAGGGACTAGCTCCTACGAGCAGTACTTC	CASSERGTSSYEQYF
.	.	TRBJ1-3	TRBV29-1	TGCAGCGCTAACCAAGGGTCTGACACCATATATTTT	CSANQGSDTIYF
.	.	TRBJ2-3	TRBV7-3	TGTGCCAGCAGCACCAAGGCGGGCCAAGCGGCGGGGGATACGCAGTATTTT	CASSTKAGQAAGDTQYF
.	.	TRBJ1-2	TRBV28	TGTGCCAGCATCCTTTCAGGGACGGATGGCTACACCTTC	CASILSGTDGYTF
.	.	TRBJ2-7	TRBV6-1	TGTGCCAGCAGTGAAAGATCAATCTACGAGCAGTACTTC	CASSERSIYEQYF
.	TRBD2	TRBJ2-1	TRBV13	TGTGCCAGCAGCTCCGGACTAGCAGCCAATGAGCAGTTCTTC	CASSSGLAANEQFF
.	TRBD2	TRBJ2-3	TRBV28	TGTGCCAGCAGTCCTCTAGCGGGACTCACAGATACGCAGTATTTT	CASSPLAGLTDTQYF
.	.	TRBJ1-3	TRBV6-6	TGTGCCAGCCGGGAACAAACCGCCGGAAACACCATATATTTT	CASREQTAGNTIYF
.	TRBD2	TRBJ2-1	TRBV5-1	TGCGCCAGCGGCGCTAGCGGGGGGGCCGGGAATGAGCAGTTCTTC	CASGASGGAGNEQFF
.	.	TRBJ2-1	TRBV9	TGTGCCAGCAGCGTAGGGGGAGGGGGATACAATGAGCAGTTCTTC	CASSVGGGGYNEQFF
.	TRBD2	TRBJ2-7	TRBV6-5	TGTGCCAGCAGTATACTAGCGGCGGGCGGCTACGAGCAGTACTTC	CASSILAAGGYEQYF
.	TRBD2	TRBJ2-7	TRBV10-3	TGTGCCATCAGTGAGTCCCCGCGGGGGAATAACGACGAGCAGTACTTC	CAISESPRGNNDEQYF
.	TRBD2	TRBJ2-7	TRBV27	TGTGCCAGCAGTTTATATCGAGCGGGAGGGTTGAGCGAGCAGTACTTC	CASSLYRAGGLSEQYF
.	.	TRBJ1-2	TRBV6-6	TGTGCCAGCAGTTACGGGAGGCAGGTTGGCTACACCTTC	CASSYGRQVGYTF
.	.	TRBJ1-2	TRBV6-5	TGTGCCAGCAGTTACCGGGGCTACACCTTC	CASSYRGYTF
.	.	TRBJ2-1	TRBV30	TGTGCCTGGAGTGAACTGGCCAATGAGCAGTTCTTC	CAWSELANEQFF
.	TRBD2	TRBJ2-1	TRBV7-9	TGTGCCAGCAACCCTAGCGGGAGGGGATTCAATGAGCAGTTCTTC	CASNPSGRGFNEQFF
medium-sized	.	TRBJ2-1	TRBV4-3	TGCGCCAGCAGCCAAGATGGGCTGGACGACAATGAGCAGTTCTTC	CASSQDGLDDNEQFF
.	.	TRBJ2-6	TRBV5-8	TGTGCCAGCAGCTCGGACCCGACCTCAGCTGGGGCCAACGTCCTGACTTTC	CASSSDPTSAGANVLTF
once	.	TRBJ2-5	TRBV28	TGTGCCAGCAGTTCGGTCGGGTGGGGTTCCCAAGAGACCCAGTACTTC	CASSSVGWGSQETQYF
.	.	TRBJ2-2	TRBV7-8	TGTGCCAGCAGCCTTGGCAGGCTTAACACCGGGGAGCTGTTTTTT	CASSLGRLNTGELFF
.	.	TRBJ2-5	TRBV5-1	TGCGCCAGCAGCTTGGCCGTGGGGGGCCTGGAGACCCAGTACTTC	CASSLAVGGLETQYF
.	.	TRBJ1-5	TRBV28	TGTGCCAGCAGTTTGGAGGGAGAGGTTTATAGCAATCAGCCCCAGCATTTT	CASSLEGEVYSNQPQHF
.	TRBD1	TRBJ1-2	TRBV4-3	TGCGCCAGCAGCCCAGACGGGACAGAAAGGAACTACACCTTC	CASSPDGTERNYTF
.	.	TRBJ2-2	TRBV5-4	TGTGCCAGCTCCAGGGACGGCACGAACACCGGGGAGCTGTTTTTT	CASSRDGTNTGELFF
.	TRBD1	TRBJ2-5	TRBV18	TGTGCCAGCTCACAAGGGACAGGAGAAGAGACCCAGTACTTC	CASSQGTGEETQYF
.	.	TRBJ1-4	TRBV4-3	TGCGCCAGCAGCCAAGATCTTCCCCAAGCTAATGAAAAACTGTTTTTT	CASSQDLPQANEKLFF
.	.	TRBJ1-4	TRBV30	TGTGCCCACTCCAGGCCTAATGAAAAACTGTTTTTT	CAHSRPNEKLFF
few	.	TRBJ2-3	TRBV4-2	TGTGCCAGCAGCCAAGCGATAGTGCCTCCCGATACGCAGTATTTT	CASSQAIVPPDTQYF
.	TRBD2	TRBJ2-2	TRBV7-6	TGTGCCAGCAGCTTCGCGGGAGGTTCCGGGGAGCTGTTTTTT	CASSFAGGSGELFF
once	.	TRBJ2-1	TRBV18	TGTGCCAGCTCACGGGACACCAATGAGCAGTTCTTC	CASSRDTNEQFF
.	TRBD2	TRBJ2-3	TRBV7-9	TGTGCCAGCAGCTTAGAGGCGGGAGGGCGGACAGATACGCAGTATTTT	CASSLEAGGRTDTQYF
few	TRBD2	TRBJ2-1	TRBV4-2	TGTGCCAGCAGCCCTCCAAGGACTAGCGGGAGGGCCAGTGAGCAGTTCTTC	CASSPPRTSGRASEQFF
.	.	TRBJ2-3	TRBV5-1	TGCGCCAGCAGCTTGGAGGTTAGCCAGAGCACAGATACGCAGTATTTT	CASSLEVSQSTDTQYF
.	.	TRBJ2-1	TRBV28	TGTGCCAGCAGGTATATGAATGAGCAGTTCTTC	CASRYMNEQFF
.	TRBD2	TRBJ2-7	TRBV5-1	TGCGCCAGCAGCTCAGGGACTAGGAAAGACGAGCAGTACTTC	CASSSGTRKDEQYF
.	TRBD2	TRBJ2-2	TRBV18	TGTGCCAGCTCACCGACTAGCGGGGGACTCACCGGGGAGCTGTTTTTT	CASSPTSGGLTGELFF
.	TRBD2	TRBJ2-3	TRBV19	TGTGCCAGTAGTACCCAATTGACTAGCACAAATACGCAGTATTTT	CASSTQLTSTNTQYF
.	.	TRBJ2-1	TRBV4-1	TGCGCCAGCAGCCAGTCTAGCAGAAATGAGCAGTTCTTC	CASSQSSRNEQFF
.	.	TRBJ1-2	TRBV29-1	TGCAGCGTTGAAGAGGGGGGCCGGTCTTGGGGCTACACCTTC	CSVEEGGRSWGYTF